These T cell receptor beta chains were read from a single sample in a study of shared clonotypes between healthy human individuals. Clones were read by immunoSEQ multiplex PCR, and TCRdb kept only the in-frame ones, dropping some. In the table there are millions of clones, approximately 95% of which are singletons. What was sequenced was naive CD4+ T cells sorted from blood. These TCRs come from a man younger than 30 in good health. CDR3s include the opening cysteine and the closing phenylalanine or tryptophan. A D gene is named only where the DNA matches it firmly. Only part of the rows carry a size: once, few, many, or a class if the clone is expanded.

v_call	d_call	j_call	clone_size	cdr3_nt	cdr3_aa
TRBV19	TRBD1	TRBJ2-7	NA	TGTGCCAGTAGTGCGGACAGGATTGCCTACGAGCAGTACTTC	CASSADRIAYEQYF
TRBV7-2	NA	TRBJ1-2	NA	TGTGCCAGCAGCCAAAGACAGACTTATGGCTACACCTTC	CASSQRQTYGYTF
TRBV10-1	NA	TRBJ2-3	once	TGCGCCAGCAGTGAGTCGATACGCACAGATACGCAGTATTTT	CASSESIRTDTQYF
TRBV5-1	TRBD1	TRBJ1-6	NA	TGCGCCAGCAGCTTGGCCTCGGGGGGACAGGGGAACTCACCCCTCCACTTT	CASSLASGGQGNSPLHF
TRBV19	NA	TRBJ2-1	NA	TGTGCCACCTCATCAACAGGGTCCTACAATGAGCAGTTCTTC	CATSSTGSYNEQFF
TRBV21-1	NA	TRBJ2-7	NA	TGTGCCAGCAGCCCCCGGACAGTCTACGAGCAGTACTTC	CASSPRTVYEQYF
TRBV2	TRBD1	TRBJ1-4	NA	TGTGCCAGACAGGGGTCGGGTACTAATGAAAAACTGTTTTTT	CARQGSGTNEKLFF
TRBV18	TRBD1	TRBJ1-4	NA	TGTGCCAGCTCATCCCGGACAGGGGGGCTTGAAAAACTGTTTTTT	CASSSRTGGLEKLFF
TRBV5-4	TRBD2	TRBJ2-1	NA	TGTGCCAGCAGCTTGGAAGGACTAGCGGGGGGGCTTAAAGCCTACAATGAGCAGTTCTTC	CASSLEGLAGGLKAYNEQFF
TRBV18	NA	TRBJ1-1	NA	TGTGCCAGCTCACCTACCACGGGGGGGATAAACACTGAAGCTTTCTTT	CASSPTTGGINTEAFF
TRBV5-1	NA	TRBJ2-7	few	TGCGCCAGCAGCTTGGGACAGTACTACGAGCAGTACTTC	CASSLGQYYEQYF
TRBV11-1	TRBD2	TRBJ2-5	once	TGTGCCAGCAGCTTGTGGCGGACTAGCGGGGTTTGGGAGACCCAGTACTTC	CASSLWRTSGVWETQYF
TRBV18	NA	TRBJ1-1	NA	TGTGCCAGCTCACAGGGTGCTGGAAACACTGAAGCTTTCTTT	CASSQGAGNTEAFF
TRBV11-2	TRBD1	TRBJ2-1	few	TGTGCCAGCAGCTCAGGGACAGGGGGGAGGTCCTACAATGAGCAGTTCTTC	CASSSGTGGRSYNEQFF
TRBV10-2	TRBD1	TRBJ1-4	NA	TGCGCCAGCAGGGGGACAGGGGGTGATGAAAAACTGTTTTTT	CASRGTGGDEKLFF
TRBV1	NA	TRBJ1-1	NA	TGCACCAGCGGGATTCGGGGCAAAATTATGAACACTGAAGCTTTCTTT	CTSGIRGKIMNTEAFF
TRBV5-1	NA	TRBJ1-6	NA	TGCGCCAGCAGCTCGATGATGGGGCGATCACCCCTCCACTTT	CASSSMMGRSPLHF
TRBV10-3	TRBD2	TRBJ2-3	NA	TGTGCCATCAGTGAGTCCGGAAAAGCGGGGGCCGGAGATACGCAGTATTTT	CAISESGKAGAGDTQYF
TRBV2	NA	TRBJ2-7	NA	TGTGCCAGCAGTGTTAACCGGGGGCCGTCCTACGAGCAGTACTTC	CASSVNRGPSYEQYF
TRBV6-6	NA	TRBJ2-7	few	TGTGCCAGCAGCCCTGACAGGTACTCCTACGAGCAGTACTTC	CASSPDRYSYEQYF
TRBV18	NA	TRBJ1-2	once	TGTGCCAGCTCACCACCAGGCCCTAACTATGGCTACACCTTC	CASSPPGPNYGYTF
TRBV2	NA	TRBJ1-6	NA	TGTGCCAGCAGTGATTTTGGAGAGACGCCCCTCCACTTT	CASSDFGETPLHF
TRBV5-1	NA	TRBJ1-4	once	TGCGCCAGCAGCTTGGAAGGGACGGGAATCGAAAAACTGTTTTTT	CASSLEGTGIEKLFF
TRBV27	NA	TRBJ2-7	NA	TGTGCCAGCAGTTTATCCGGCGGAAAGAGCTCCTACGAGCAGTACTTC	CASSLSGGKSSYEQYF
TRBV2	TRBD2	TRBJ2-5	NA	TGTGCCAGCAGCAGAAGCGGGAGGGCCGCGGAGACCCAGTACTTC	CASSRSGRAAETQYF
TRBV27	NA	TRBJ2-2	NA	TGTGCCAGCAGTTCAAATACCGGGGAGCTGTTTTTT	CASSSNTGELFF
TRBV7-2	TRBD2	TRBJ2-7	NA	TGTGCCAGCAGCCTACGGACTAGCATCGGTCTCTCCTACGAGCAGTACTTC	CASSLRTSIGLSYEQYF
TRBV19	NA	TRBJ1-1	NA	TGTGCCAGTAGTATATGGATGGGCGGAGCTTTCTTT	CASSIWMGGAFF
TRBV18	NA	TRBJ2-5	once	TGTGCCAGCTCACCAGGGACCAAAGAGACCCAGTACTTC	CASSPGTKETQYF
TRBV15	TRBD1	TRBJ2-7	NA	TGTGCCACCAGCTTTGGACAGGAGATTTACGAGCAGTACTTC	CATSFGQEIYEQYF
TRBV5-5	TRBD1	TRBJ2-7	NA	TGTGCCAGCAAAGGGACAGAGTCCTACGAGCAGTACTTC	CASKGTESYEQYF
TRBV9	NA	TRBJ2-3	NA	TGTGCCAGCAGCGTAGATCCGGGGAGCACAGATACGCAGTATTTT	CASSVDPGSTDTQYF
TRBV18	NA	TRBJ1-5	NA	TGTGCCAGCTCACCTATAACAGGGTACCTCGGGAGGCAGCCCCAGCATTTT	CASSPITGYLGRQPQHF
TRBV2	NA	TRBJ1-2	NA	TGTGCCAGCAGTGTGAGTAGGGCCGATGGCTACACCTTC	CASSVSRADGYTF
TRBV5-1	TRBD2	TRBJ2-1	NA	TGCGCCAGCAGCTCTGTCGGGTTGGCGGGAGATCCCTACAATGAGCAGTTCTTC	CASSSVGLAGDPYNEQFF
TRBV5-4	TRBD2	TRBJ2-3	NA	TGTGCCAGCAGCTTGATGATCCTAGCGGGAGTTCCAGATACGCAGTATTTT	CASSLMILAGVPDTQYF
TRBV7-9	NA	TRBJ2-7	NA	TGTGCCAGCAGCTTAGGGGGACAAGACTACGAGCAGTACTTC	CASSLGGQDYEQYF
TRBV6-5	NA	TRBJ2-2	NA	TGTGCCAGCAGTTACTCGATAGGAGCTAGAAGCGGGGAGCTGTTTTTT	CASSYSIGARSGELFF
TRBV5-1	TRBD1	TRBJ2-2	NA	TGCGCCAGCAGCCCCGCGACAGGGGTTAACACCGGGGAGCTGTTTTTT	CASSPATGVNTGELFF
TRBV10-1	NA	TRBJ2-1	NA	TGCGCCAGCAGTGAATCCCCGGGACGCCCCCAGCAGTTCTTC	CASSESPGRPQQFF
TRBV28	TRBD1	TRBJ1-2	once	TGTGCCAGCAGTTCAGGGGGCGCGATCCTGGCCCCCAGACCCTATGGCTACACCTTC	CASSSGGAILAPRPYGYTF
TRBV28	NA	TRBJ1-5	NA	TGTGCCAGCAGAGGTGCCAATCAGCCCCAGCATTTT	CASRGANQPQHF
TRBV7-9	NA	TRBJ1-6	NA	TGTGCCAGCAGCTTAGAAGCTAATTCACCCCTCCACTTT	CASSLEANSPLHF
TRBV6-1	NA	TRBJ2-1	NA	TGTGCCAGCAGTGAAGAGACGCGGAGCGGTGAGCAGTTCTTC	CASSEETRSGEQFF
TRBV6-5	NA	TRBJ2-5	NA	TGTGCCAGCAGTTACTCAAGGGGGGGCAATAGAGAGACCCAGTACTTC	CASSYSRGGNRETQYF